This is a list of T cell receptor beta chains from one sample in a study of blood T cell repertoires in COVID-19. Sequenced by immunoSEQ multiplex PCR; TCRdb stores in-frame clones only, minus some. The data contain about 170,000 clones, around 90% of them singletons. The sequencing input was peripheral blood. The receptors shown here come from a man aged 45 to 65 who had recovered from COVID-19. CDR3s include the opening cysteine and the closing phenylalanine or tryptophan. D genes are given only for firm matches. A clone size is listed for some rows: how often the clone was seen (once, few, many), or a class if it is expanded.

abundance: NA
j_gene: TRBJ2-7
d_gene: TRBD2
v_gene: TRBV24-1
CDR3nt: TGTGCCACCCGTCGGCAGCGGGGCTACGAGCAGTACTTC
CDR3aa: CATRRQRGYEQYF

abundance: NA
j_gene: TRBJ1-4
d_gene: NA
v_gene: TRBV28
CDR3nt: TGTGCCAGCAGTTATACTCGGGGAAAAAACTCAAAACTGTTTTTT
CDR3aa: CASSYTRGKNSKLFF

abundance: NA
j_gene: TRBJ2-3
d_gene: NA
v_gene: TRBV9
CDR3nt: TGTGCCAGCAGCGGCAGACAGTCAAGCACAGATACGCAGTATTTT
CDR3aa: CASSGRQSSTDTQYF

abundance: NA
j_gene: TRBJ2-1
d_gene: NA
v_gene: TRBV5-5
CDR3nt: TGTGCCAGCCAAAGCGGTTATGCGGGTGAGCAGTTCTTC
CDR3aa: CASQSGYAGEQFF

abundance: NA
j_gene: TRBJ2-2
d_gene: NA
v_gene: TRBV28
CDR3nt: TGTGCCAGCAGTTTGTTGGGCCAGGGATCGGGCACCGGGGAGCTGTTTTTT
CDR3aa: CASSLLGQGSGTGELFF

abundance: NA
j_gene: TRBJ2-3
d_gene: TRBD1
v_gene: TRBV5-6
CDR3nt: TGTGCCAGCAGCTTGCGAGGACAGGGGGGAGATACGCAGTATTTT
CDR3aa: CASSLRGQGGDTQYF

abundance: NA
j_gene: TRBJ1-4
d_gene: TRBD1
v_gene: TRBV28
CDR3nt: TGTGCCAGCAGTTCAGCCGGGACAGGGGTGACTAATGAAAAACTGTTTTTT
CDR3aa: CASSSAGTGVTNEKLFF

abundance: NA
j_gene: TRBJ1-1
d_gene: TRBD1
v_gene: TRBV4-3
CDR3nt: TGCGCCAGCAGCCCGACAGGGTACACTGAAGCTTTCTTT
CDR3aa: CASSPTGYTEAFF

abundance: NA
j_gene: TRBJ1-2
d_gene: TRBD1
v_gene: TRBV3-1/TRBV3-2
CDR3nt: TGTGCCAGCAGCCAAGAAAACTCGGGACAGGGGATTACTAGAGGCTACACCTTC
CDR3aa: CASSQENSGQGITRGYTF

abundance: once
j_gene: TRBJ2-2
d_gene: TRBD2
v_gene: TRBV7-8
CDR3nt: TGTGCCACTGCGGGACTAGCGGGATCTTCGAACACCGGGGAGCTGTTTTTT
CDR3aa: CATAGLAGSSNTGELFF

abundance: NA
j_gene: TRBJ2-1
d_gene: TRBD1
v_gene: TRBV24-1
CDR3nt: TGTGCCACCAGTGCCGGGACAGGGGCCTACAATGAGCAGTTCTTC
CDR3aa: CATSAGTGAYNEQFF

abundance: NA
j_gene: TRBJ2-2
d_gene: NA
v_gene: TRBV18
CDR3nt: TGTGCCAGCTCGTCCAGGGCCGGGGAGCTGTTTTTT
CDR3aa: CASSSRAGELFF

abundance: NA
j_gene: TRBJ1-1
d_gene: TRBD1
v_gene: TRBV7-9
CDR3nt: TGTGCCAGCAGCGGCCTGGACAGGGTGGTCACTGAAGCTTTCTTT
CDR3aa: CASSGLDRVVTEAFF

abundance: once
j_gene: TRBJ2-6
d_gene: NA
v_gene: TRBV24-1
CDR3nt: TGTGCCACCGCCAGGCAGGTCTCTGCCAACGTCCTGACTTTC
CDR3aa: CATARQVSANVLTF

abundance: NA
j_gene: TRBJ2-5
d_gene: TRBD1
v_gene: TRBV5-1
CDR3nt: TGCGCCAGCAGGTCAGGGGGTGTGGAGACCCAGTACTTC
CDR3aa: CASRSGGVETQYF

abundance: NA
j_gene: TRBJ1-2
d_gene: TRBD1
v_gene: TRBV27
CDR3nt: TGTGCCAGCAGTTTATATCCGGGACAGGGGAGTTGGTATGGCTACACCTTC
CDR3aa: CASSLYPGQGSWYGYTF

abundance: few
j_gene: TRBJ1-1
d_gene: NA
v_gene: TRBV10-3
CDR3nt: TGTGCCATCAGTGATGGAGGCGACCTCACTGAAGCTTTCTTT
CDR3aa: CAISDGGDLTEAFF

abundance: few
j_gene: TRBJ2-7
d_gene: TRBD1
v_gene: TRBV2
CDR3nt: TGTGCCACCGGGACAGAGTACTACGAGCAGTACTTC
CDR3aa: CATGTEYYEQYF

abundance: NA
j_gene: TRBJ2-1
d_gene: TRBD2
v_gene: TRBV7-2
CDR3nt: TGTGCCAGCAGCTTAGATTCCCTAGCGGGGGGGCGCGAGCAGTTCTTC
CDR3aa: CASSLDSLAGGREQFF

abundance: NA
j_gene: TRBJ2-1
d_gene: TRBD1
v_gene: TRBV5-4
CDR3nt: TGTGCCAGCAGCGCAAGACAGGGGGTGAGGTACAATGAGCAGTTCTTC
CDR3aa: CASSARQGVRYNEQFF

abundance: once
j_gene: TRBJ2-2
d_gene: TRBD2
v_gene: TRBV14
CDR3nt: TGTGCCAGCAGCCAAGCACGGGGGGACACCGGGGAGCTGTTTTTT
CDR3aa: CASSQARGDTGELFF

abundance: NA
j_gene: TRBJ2-1
d_gene: TRBD2
v_gene: TRBV10-1
CDR3nt: TGCGCCAGCAGTGGGACTAGCGGAGGGGAGGAGCAGTTCTTC
CDR3aa: CASSGTSGGEEQFF

abundance: few
j_gene: TRBJ1-6
d_gene: NA
v_gene: TRBV7-9
CDR3nt: TGTGCCAGCAGCTCGTATCTCGGGGAGGGGAATTCACCCCTCCACTTT
CDR3aa: CASSSYLGEGNSPLHF

abundance: NA
j_gene: TRBJ1-2
d_gene: NA
v_gene: TRBV6-6
CDR3nt: TGTGCCAGCAACCCCGACGGGGGAAACTATGGCTACACCTTC
CDR3aa: CASNPDGGNYGYTF

abundance: NA
j_gene: TRBJ2-2
d_gene: NA
v_gene: TRBV7-3
CDR3nt: TGTGCCAGCAGACGCCCCGGGAAAAGGGACACCGGGGAGCTGTTTTTT
CDR3aa: CASRRPGKRDTGELFF

abundance: NA
j_gene: TRBJ2-1
d_gene: TRBD2
v_gene: TRBV15
CDR3nt: TGTGCCACCAGCAGAGATCCCCCACAACCCGGACTAGCGGGAGGGCGAGGGAACAATGAGCAGTTCTTC
CDR3aa: CATSRDPPQPGLAGGRGNNEQFF

abundance: NA
j_gene: TRBJ2-7
d_gene: TRBD2
v_gene: TRBV11-2
CDR3nt: TGTGCCAGCAGCCCGTCCGGGGGGTACCCCTACGAGCAGTACTTC
CDR3aa: CASSPSGGYPYEQYF

abundance: once
j_gene: TRBJ1-1
d_gene: NA
v_gene: TRBV6-2/TRBV6-3
CDR3nt: TGTGCCAGCAGTTACGTACCGGGAAAGGAAAAGAACACTGAAGCTTTCTTT
CDR3aa: CASSYVPGKEKNTEAFF

abundance: NA
j_gene: TRBJ2-3
d_gene: TRBD1
v_gene: TRBV5-1
CDR3nt: TGCGCCAGCAGCTTGCGGGACAGAGATACAGATACGCAGTATTTT
CDR3aa: CASSLRDRDTDTQYF

abundance: NA
j_gene: TRBJ1-2
d_gene: NA
v_gene: TRBV2
CDR3nt: TGTGCCAGCAGTGCTGGGCGTCATGGCTACACCTTC
CDR3aa: CASSAGRHGYTF

abundance: NA
j_gene: TRBJ2-1
d_gene: NA
v_gene: TRBV4-3
CDR3nt: TGCGCCAGCAGCCAAGATAGGATAGCGGAGAGTGAGCAGTTCTTC
CDR3aa: CASSQDRIAESEQFF

abundance: NA
j_gene: TRBJ1-1
d_gene: TRBD1
v_gene: TRBV5-1
CDR3nt: TGCGCCAGCAGCAGAACAGGGGGGAACACTGAAGCTTTCTTT
CDR3aa: CASSRTGGNTEAFF

abundance: NA
j_gene: TRBJ1-5
d_gene: NA
v_gene: TRBV6-2/TRBV6-3
CDR3nt: TGTGCCAGCAGTTACCAGGCGTCAGGGGGCAATCAGCCCCAGCATTTT
CDR3aa: CASSYQASGGNQPQHF

abundance: NA
j_gene: TRBJ1-1
d_gene: TRBD1
v_gene: TRBV7-9
CDR3nt: TGTGCCAGCAGCCCAGAGACAGGGTTTAGGGCTGAAGCTTTCTTT
CDR3aa: CASSPETGFRAEAFF

abundance: NA
j_gene: TRBJ2-5
d_gene: TRBD1
v_gene: TRBV28
CDR3nt: TGTGCCAGCAGTTGGTTTGGACAGGGGATAAGCGAGACCCAGTACTTC
CDR3aa: CASSWFGQGISETQYF

abundance: NA
j_gene: TRBJ2-5
d_gene: NA
v_gene: TRBV27
CDR3nt: TGTGCCAGCAGTTTAGCAGGGGAGAAAGAGACCCAGTACTTC
CDR3aa: CASSLAGEKETQYF

abundance: NA
j_gene: TRBJ2-7
d_gene: TRBD2
v_gene: TRBV7-2
CDR3nt: TGTGCCAGCAACCTAGCGGGCAGCTCCTACGAGCAGTACTTC
CDR3aa: CASNLAGSSYEQYF

abundance: NA
j_gene: TRBJ1-1
d_gene: NA
v_gene: TRBV29-1
CDR3nt: TGCAGCGTCGCCCGAGGACATTCGAACACTGAAGCTTTCTTT
CDR3aa: CSVARGHSNTEAFF

abundance: NA
j_gene: TRBJ2-7
d_gene: NA
v_gene: TRBV19
CDR3nt: TGTGCCAGTAGCGTCGGGGGTAGTGTGCGGGGCCTAAACGAGCAGTACTTC
CDR3aa: CASSVGGSVRGLNEQYF

abundance: NA
j_gene: TRBJ1-1
d_gene: NA
v_gene: TRBV19
CDR3nt: TGTGCCAGTAGTATAGACAGGACAGTGAACACTGAAGCTTTCTTT
CDR3aa: CASSIDRTVNTEAFF

abundance: NA
j_gene: TRBJ1-3
d_gene: NA
v_gene: TRBV21-1
CDR3nt: TGTGCCAGCAGCAAAGGAGGGAGCTCTGGAAACACCATATATTTT
CDR3aa: CASSKGGSSGNTIYF

abundance: NA
j_gene: TRBJ2-3
d_gene: TRBD2
v_gene: TRBV20-1
CDR3nt: TGCAGTGCTAGTACTAGCGGATTCACAGATACGCAGTATTTT
CDR3aa: CSASTSGFTDTQYF

abundance: NA
j_gene: TRBJ2-7
d_gene: NA
v_gene: TRBV28
CDR3nt: TGTGCCAGCAGTACCAGGGTAGGCGAGCAGTACTTC
CDR3aa: CASSTRVGEQYF

abundance: NA
j_gene: TRBJ1-5
d_gene: TRBD1
v_gene: TRBV5-5
CDR3nt: TGTGCCAGCAGCCTACAGGGGCGAGCGAATCAGCCCCAGCATTTT
CDR3aa: CASSLQGRANQPQHF

abundance: once
j_gene: TRBJ2-3
d_gene: TRBD2
v_gene: TRBV7-9
CDR3nt: TGTGCCAGCAGCTCGGGACTAGCGGGGAGCACAGATACGCAGTATTTT
CDR3aa: CASSSGLAGSTDTQYF